The subject of this entry is one T cell receptor (beta chain). As yet, its antigen is unknown. This sample stems from a study of PD-1 blockade in mismatch repair-deficient tumors. Across the study: Enrolled about 2013-2017, patients had progressing, pretreated mismatch repair-deficient cancers of around twelve types. General observations from the study: Tumor-resident clones, often absent from pretreatment blood, expanded after pembrolizumab and then contracted.

All patients were mismatch repair deficient, assessed by either PCR or immunohistochemistry. Unmatched junction bases numbered 7, after V lost 0 bases and J lost 0 bases. Per the germline V gene, CDR1 is MNHNS and CDR2 is SASEGT. The CDR3 totals 18 residues. Clones were sequenced by immunoSEQ multiplex PCR, and TCRdb holds only the in-frame ones, with some missing. The profile shows some 120,000 clones, more than 85% of them singletons. The clonotype comes from an adult with mismatch repair-deficient cancer. Sequenced here: peripheral blood, sampled 44 weeks after starting pembrolizumab. The J gene is TRBJ1-5, the V gene TRBV6-1; TRBD1 matches at 8 bases. CDR3 residues: CASSEAGTGFFSNQPQHF. DNA of the CDR3: TGTGCCAGCAGTGAAGCGGGGACAGGCTTTTTTAGCAATCAGCCCCAGCATTTT.